These 2 T cell receptor beta chains came from one sample sequenced in a study of cytomegalovirus exposure and HLA in healthy donors. Profiled with immunoSEQ multiplex PCR; TCRdb holds only in-frame clones, not every one. The table has 130,000 to 150,000 clones, 87% seen once; the top ten hold 3.5% to 5%. Specimen: PBMCs. These receptors originate from a man between 18 and 35 years old in good health and CMV-seropositive.

The V gene is TRBV4-1, the J gene TRBJ1-3, with 7 positions matching TRBD1. CDR1 and CDR2 (germline): MGHRA, YSYEKL. V was pared by 1 base and J by 9 bases, with 12 bases of the junction left unmatched. This CDR3 has 16 amino acids. The CDR3 sequence is CASSQAQGGEGGTIYF. CDR3 nucleotide sequence: TGCGCCAGCAGCCAAGCCCAGGGGGGCGAAGGAGGCACCATATATTTT.

V gene TRBV19 combines with J gene TRBJ1-6; D ambiguous. V lost 5 bases, J lost 5 bases, and 10 bases lay in between. CDR3 size: 14 residues. Germline loops: CDR1 LNHDA, CDR2 SQIVND (reference sequence). The CDR3 DNA reads TGTGCCAGTAGTCTAGGAGAGAATAATTCACCCCTCCACTTT. The encoded protein is CASSLGENNSPLHF.